A selection of T cell receptor beta chains follows, all from one sample in a study of blood T cell repertoires in COVID-19. Profiling relied on immunoSEQ multiplex PCR, and the TCRdb table lists in-frame clones only, not all of them. The sample includes some 62,000 clones, 70% to 85% of them seen just once. Material: peripheral blood. The receptors were sampled from a woman over 75 with active or convalescent COVID-19. Both conserved end residues are part of each CDR3. Each record gives: J gene, D gene, clone size, V gene, CDR3 DNA, CDR3 protein. A D gene is named only where the DNA matches it firmly. Rows give clone size only sometimes, using once, few, many, or a class for an expanded clone.

J gene: TRBJ2-7
D gene: NA
clone size: few
V gene: TRBV12-3/TRBV12-4
CDR3 DNA: TGTGCCAGCAGTTTGGGCAGAACCTACGAGCAGTACTTC
CDR3 protein: CASSLGRTYEQYF

J gene: TRBJ2-3
D gene: TRBD2
clone size: NA
V gene: TRBV10-1
CDR3 DNA: TGCGCCAGCAGTGAAATCATGCGGGGGGGCCAAGATACGCAGTATTTT
CDR3 protein: CASSEIMRGGQDTQYF

J gene: TRBJ1-2
D gene: NA
clone size: NA
V gene: TRBV5-1
CDR3 DNA: TGCGCCAGCAGCACTGGTCCCTCGAGCTATGGCTACACCTTC
CDR3 protein: CASSTGPSSYGYTF

J gene: TRBJ1-5
D gene: TRBD1
clone size: NA
V gene: TRBV7-8
CDR3 DNA: TGTGCCAGCAGCTTAGAGGGACAGAGAAATCAGCCCCAGCATTTT
CDR3 protein: CASSLEGQRNQPQHF

J gene: TRBJ1-1
D gene: NA
clone size: NA
V gene: TRBV19
CDR3 DNA: TGTGCCAGTAGTAGGGTAGCAGGGGACACTGAAGCTTTCTTT
CDR3 protein: CASSRVAGDTEAFF

J gene: TRBJ1-3
D gene: NA
clone size: few
V gene: TRBV4-1
CDR3 DNA: TGCGCCAGCAGCCAAGAAGCTAGCCGCCGGAGCACCATATATTTT
CDR3 protein: CASSQEASRRSTIYF

J gene: TRBJ1-1
D gene: TRBD1
clone size: NA
V gene: TRBV18
CDR3 DNA: TGTGCCAGCTCACCGGGCGACAGGGCGAACACTGAAGCTTTCTTT
CDR3 protein: CASSPGDRANTEAFF

J gene: TRBJ2-4
D gene: TRBD2
clone size: NA
V gene: TRBV5-1
CDR3 DNA: TGCGCCAGCAGCTTTAGCGGGGATGGGAACATTCAGTACTTC
CDR3 protein: CASSFSGDGNIQYF

J gene: TRBJ1-1
D gene: NA
clone size: NA
V gene: TRBV7-3
CDR3 DNA: TGTGCCAGCAGCCCGAACAGGAACACTGAAGCTTTCTTT
CDR3 protein: CASSPNRNTEAFF

J gene: TRBJ2-2
D gene: TRBD1
clone size: once
V gene: TRBV5-1
CDR3 DNA: TGCGCCAGCAGCACTGGGACAGGGAACACCGGGGAGCTGTTTTTT
CDR3 protein: CASSTGTGNTGELFF

J gene: TRBJ2-1
D gene: TRBD1
clone size: NA
V gene: TRBV5-1
CDR3 DNA: TGCGCCAGCAGCTTGGGACAGGGTTCCTACAATGAGCAGTTCTTC
CDR3 protein: CASSLGQGSYNEQFF

J gene: TRBJ2-7
D gene: NA
clone size: few
V gene: TRBV7-9
CDR3 DNA: TGTGCCAGCAGCTTAGAGTCATTGAGGAACGAGCAGTACTTC
CDR3 protein: CASSLESLRNEQYF

J gene: TRBJ1-1
D gene: NA
clone size: NA
V gene: TRBV27
CDR3 DNA: TGTGCCAGCAGTTCGACAGTAGGGACTGAAGCTTTCTTT
CDR3 protein: CASSSTVGTEAFF

J gene: TRBJ1-2
D gene: TRBD1
clone size: NA
V gene: TRBV7-3
CDR3 DNA: TGTGCCAGCAGCAAGAGGGACAGCCTTGGCTACACCTTC
CDR3 protein: CASSKRDSLGYTF

J gene: TRBJ2-7
D gene: NA
clone size: NA
V gene: TRBV7-3
CDR3 DNA: TGTGCCAGCAGCTTATTAGGTCAGGGAGGAGGCGAGCAGTACTTC
CDR3 protein: CASSLLGQGGGEQYF

J gene: TRBJ1-1
D gene: TRBD1
clone size: NA
V gene: TRBV5-1
CDR3 DNA: TGCGCCAGCAGCTTAGACAGGGACCAACCCGCGGCTTTCTTT
CDR3 protein: CASSLDRDQPAAFF

J gene: TRBJ2-1
D gene: TRBD2
clone size: NA
V gene: TRBV7-8
CDR3 DNA: TGTGCCAGCAGCACACTAGCGGGGACCAATGAGCAGTTCTTC
CDR3 protein: CASSTLAGTNEQFF

J gene: TRBJ2-3
D gene: NA
clone size: NA
V gene: TRBV4-1
CDR3 DNA: TGCGCCAGCAGCCAAGAAAGGGGTGGATATCATACGCAGTATTTT
CDR3 protein: CASSQERGGYHTQYF

J gene: TRBJ1-5
D gene: NA
clone size: NA
V gene: TRBV5-8
CDR3 DNA: TGTGCCAGCAGCTTTGGCAACCAGGGGCCCCAGCATTTT
CDR3 protein: CASSFGNQGPQHF

J gene: TRBJ1-3
D gene: NA
clone size: NA
V gene: TRBV7-8
CDR3 DNA: TGTGCCAGCAGCTTTCAGGGTAGGAACTCTGGAAACACCATATATTTT
CDR3 protein: CASSFQGRNSGNTIYF

J gene: TRBJ2-7
D gene: NA
clone size: few
V gene: TRBV15
CDR3 DNA: TGTGCCACCAGCAGAGAAGTTCTATCGAACCGTTACGAGCAGTACTTC
CDR3 protein: CATSREVLSNRYEQYF

J gene: TRBJ1-3
D gene: TRBD1
clone size: few
V gene: TRBV9
CDR3 DNA: TGTGCCAGCAGCGCCGGGACAGGGTATCCAGGAAACACCATATATTTT
CDR3 protein: CASSAGTGYPGNTIYF

J gene: TRBJ1-2
D gene: TRBD1
clone size: few
V gene: TRBV13
CDR3 DNA: TGTGCCAGCAGCTTAGCCGGGACAGGGAACTATGGCTACACCTTC
CDR3 protein: CASSLAGTGNYGYTF

J gene: TRBJ2-1
D gene: NA
clone size: NA
V gene: TRBV30
CDR3 DNA: TGTGCCTGGAGTGTAACTTATGAGCAGTTCTTC
CDR3 protein: CAWSVTYEQFF

J gene: TRBJ1-1
D gene: NA
clone size: NA
V gene: TRBV18
CDR3 DNA: TGTGCCAGCTCACCAGCCAGGGCTAACACTGAAGCTTTCTTT
CDR3 protein: CASSPARANTEAFF

J gene: TRBJ1-2
D gene: TRBD1
clone size: NA
V gene: TRBV5-1
CDR3 DNA: TGCGCCAGCAGCAGCGGACAGGGGAACTATGGCTACACCTTC
CDR3 protein: CASSSGQGNYGYTF

J gene: TRBJ1-2
D gene: TRBD1
clone size: NA
V gene: TRBV9
CDR3 DNA: TGTGCCAGCAGCCCCCCTCCGGGACAGGGGGCCCTTAACTATGGCTACACCTTC
CDR3 protein: CASSPPPGQGALNYGYTF

J gene: TRBJ1-2
D gene: TRBD1
clone size: NA
V gene: TRBV5-1
CDR3 DNA: TGCGCCAGCAGCTTATTTGGACAGGGCCACTATGGCTACACCTTC
CDR3 protein: CASSLFGQGHYGYTF

J gene: TRBJ2-7
D gene: NA
clone size: NA
V gene: TRBV4-1
CDR3 DNA: TGCGCCAGCAGCCAATACTCAACCCTCGTATGGGAGCAGTACTTC
CDR3 protein: CASSQYSTLVWEQYF

J gene: TRBJ1-1
D gene: NA
clone size: NA
V gene: TRBV5-1
CDR3 DNA: TGCGCCAGCAGCTTAAGGGGAGGGGGTATAGACACTGAAGCTTTCTTT
CDR3 protein: CASSLRGGGIDTEAFF

J gene: TRBJ2-1
D gene: NA
clone size: once
V gene: TRBV18
CDR3 DNA: TGTGCCAGCTCACCAGGGCGGGATGAGCAGTTCTTC
CDR3 protein: CASSPGRDEQFF

J gene: TRBJ1-4
D gene: NA
clone size: NA
V gene: TRBV3-1/TRBV3-2
CDR3 DNA: TGTGCCAGCAGCCACCAGGTTAATGAAAAACTGTTTTTT
CDR3 protein: CASSHQVNEKLFF

J gene: TRBJ1-2
D gene: NA
clone size: NA
V gene: TRBV19
CDR3 DNA: TGTGCCAGTAGTGACCCCACAGGTTCGAACTATGGCTACACCTTC
CDR3 protein: CASSDPTGSNYGYTF

J gene: TRBJ1-4
D gene: TRBD1
clone size: NA
V gene: TRBV27
CDR3 DNA: TGTGCCAGCAGGCAGGACAGGGCTTCAACTAATGAAAAACTGTTTTTT
CDR3 protein: CASRQDRASTNEKLFF

J gene: TRBJ1-1
D gene: TRBD1
clone size: NA
V gene: TRBV5-1
CDR3 DNA: TGCGCCAGCAGCGCCGGACAGGGCACGAACACTGAAGCTTTCTTT
CDR3 protein: CASSAGQGTNTEAFF

J gene: TRBJ1-6
D gene: NA
clone size: NA
V gene: TRBV5-1
CDR3 DNA: TGCGCCAGCACCCCTTTAGAGGGCGGTAATTCACCCCTCCACTTT
CDR3 protein: CASTPLEGGNSPLHF

J gene: TRBJ1-3
D gene: NA
clone size: NA
V gene: TRBV3-1/TRBV3-2
CDR3 DNA: TGTGCCAGCAGCCCCCGAGGGGGATCTTCTGGAAACACCATATATTTT
CDR3 protein: CASSPRGGSSGNTIYF

J gene: TRBJ2-3
D gene: TRBD2
clone size: NA
V gene: TRBV28
CDR3 DNA: TGTGCCAGCAGTGCTAGCGGGGGAGTCGTAGATACGCAGTATTTT
CDR3 protein: CASSASGGVVDTQYF

J gene: TRBJ1-2
D gene: NA
clone size: NA
V gene: TRBV6-5
CDR3 DNA: TGTGCCAGCAGCCCCCGAAGCCAAACCTATGGCTACACCTTC
CDR3 protein: CASSPRSQTYGYTF

J gene: TRBJ1-2
D gene: NA
clone size: NA
V gene: TRBV19
CDR3 DNA: TGTGCCAGTAGTATAGTCACACAAACCACCTATGGCTACACCTTC
CDR3 protein: CASSIVTQTTYGYTF

J gene: TRBJ1-6
D gene: NA
clone size: NA
V gene: TRBV5-3
CDR3 DNA: TGTGCCAGAACCCCGGACAGACCATTGAGGGGCCTTAATTCACCCCTCCACTTT
CDR3 protein: CARTPDRPLRGLNSPLHF

J gene: TRBJ1-1
D gene: TRBD1
clone size: NA
V gene: TRBV5-1
CDR3 DNA: TGCGCCAGCAGCAGAAGGACAGGGGAAATCGCTGAAGCTTTCTTT
CDR3 protein: CASSRRTGEIAEAFF

J gene: TRBJ1-2
D gene: TRBD1
clone size: NA
V gene: TRBV5-1
CDR3 DNA: TGCGCCAGCAGCTTGGAACAGGGGAGAGGGTATGGCTACACCTTC
CDR3 protein: CASSLEQGRGYGYTF

J gene: TRBJ1-2
D gene: NA
clone size: NA
V gene: TRBV6-5
CDR3 DNA: TGTGCCAGCAGTTACTCCAGGCTTTCCTTTGGGGGCTACACCTTC
CDR3 protein: CASSYSRLSFGGYTF

J gene: TRBJ1-5
D gene: NA
clone size: NA
V gene: TRBV12-3/TRBV12-4
CDR3 DNA: TGTGCCAGCAGTCCGGTAGAAAATCAGCCCCAGCATTTT
CDR3 protein: CASSPVENQPQHF

J gene: TRBJ1-2
D gene: NA
clone size: few
V gene: TRBV19
CDR3 DNA: TGTGCCAGTAGTATAAGAGCTCCCCATGGCTACACCTTC
CDR3 protein: CASSIRAPHGYTF

J gene: TRBJ1-2
D gene: TRBD1
clone size: NA
V gene: TRBV10-3
CDR3 DNA: TGTGCCATCAGTGAGCGGGGACAGGGGGCTCAAAACTATGGCTACACCTTC
CDR3 protein: CAISERGQGAQNYGYTF

J gene: TRBJ1-1
D gene: TRBD1
clone size: once
V gene: TRBV9
CDR3 DNA: TGTGCCAGCAGCCCCCGGGACAGTTTGAACACTGAAGCTTTCTTT
CDR3 protein: CASSPRDSLNTEAFF

J gene: TRBJ2-4
D gene: NA
clone size: NA
V gene: TRBV13
CDR3 DNA: TGTGCCAGCAGACTTTCAGGGTTTGCGGGGGCCAAAAACATTCAGTACTTC
CDR3 protein: CASRLSGFAGAKNIQYF